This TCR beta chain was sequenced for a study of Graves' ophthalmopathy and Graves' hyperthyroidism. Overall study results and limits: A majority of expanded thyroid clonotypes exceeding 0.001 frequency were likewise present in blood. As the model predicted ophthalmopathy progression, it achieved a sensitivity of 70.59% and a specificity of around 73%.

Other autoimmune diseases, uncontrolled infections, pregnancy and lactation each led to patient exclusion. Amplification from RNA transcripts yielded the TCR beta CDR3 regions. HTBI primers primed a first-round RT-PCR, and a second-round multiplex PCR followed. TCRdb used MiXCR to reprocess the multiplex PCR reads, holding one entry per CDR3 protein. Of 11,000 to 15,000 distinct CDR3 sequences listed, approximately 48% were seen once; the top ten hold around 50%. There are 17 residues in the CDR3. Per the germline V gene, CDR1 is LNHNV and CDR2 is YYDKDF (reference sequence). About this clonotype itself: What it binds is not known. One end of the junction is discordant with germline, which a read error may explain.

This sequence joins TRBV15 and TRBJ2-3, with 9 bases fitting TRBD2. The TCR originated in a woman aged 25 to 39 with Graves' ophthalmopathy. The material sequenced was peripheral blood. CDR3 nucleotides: TGTGCTACCAGCAGTCGCGGGGGGGGGAGGAGCACCGATACGCGGTATTTT. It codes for CATSSRGGGRSTDTRYF.